Reported below is one T cell receptor (beta chain). Its target antigen remains unknown. Within one base of it there is no much larger clone, and no base qualities were kept. The record originates from a study of post-analysis software for immune sequencing data (dated by TCRdb to between 2015 and 2017). Describing the broader study: Recorded disease courses included relapsing-remitting, secondary progressive and progressive-relapsing multiple sclerosis, with some patients lacking subtype annotation. The patient repertoires were compared against roughly 12 previously published healthy control repertoires obtained from donors aged roughly 6 to 28 years. A subset of samples was prepared in parallel using single-end sample barcoding, then pooled and co-amplified after Illumina adapter ligation.

Overall results and qualifications from the work: Direct clustering with F measure revealed strong co-clustering of samples prepared in the same batch, which led to a batch-effect correction. Several TRBV segments, including TRBV5-6, TRBV5-1 and TRBV20-1, were significantly more frequent in patients than controls. The control group was slightly older than the multiple sclerosis patient group. Multiple sclerosis patients had significantly lower normalized Chao1 diversity than controls, a result that suggests substantial peripheral T-cell clonal expansion.

Receptor amplification or capture employed PCR. For sequencing, an Illumina HiSeq 2500 was employed. To reduce PCR and sequencing biases, unique molecular identifiers were built into the TCR beta cDNA libraries. Some 500,000 cDNA molecules were obtained for every 1 to 10 million input T cells, so each molecule roughly corresponded to one T cell. The patient libraries were prepared and sequenced using the same protocol as the earlier healthy control dataset. Within a given batch, samples were prepared together, multiplexed and sequenced on the same HiSeq lane. In the paper's pipeline: MIGEC was used to process the raw barcoded reads, and molecular identifier groups with only a single read were discarded before consensus assembly and CDR3 extraction. Clonotype tables were post-analysed with VDJtools, and diversity was normalized by down-sampling all datasets to the smallest sample size. To correct batch-related cross-sample contamination, repertoire overlap clustering matched CDR3 amino acid sequences but not nucleotide sequences. TCRdb passed the public sequencing reads through fastp at Q25 and MiXCR, retaining productive beta sequences. Rows are unified per CDR3 protein, each entry keeping the most common DNA and genes. Clone size and V and J calls follow TCRdb, not the original study. The sample table shows a few hundred thousand distinct CDR3 sequences, and 39% are seen once. The ten largest clones take up under 9% of the sample.

To demonstrate the VDJtools post-analysis software, the study profiled TCR beta repertoires from the peripheral blood of 10 to 15 young patients with multiple sclerosis. The patients with multiple sclerosis were children and adolescents between 6 and 15 years of age. The V end loses 2 bases and the J end loses 5 bases, and a stretch of 7 bases separates them. Spanning cysteine to phenylalanine, the CDR3 consists of 12 amino acids. Of all the DNA, just the CDR3 is kept, 36 bases in frame from base 1. According to the germline V gene (reference sequence), CDR1 reads MNHNY and CDR2 reads SVGAGI. The source of this sequence is a girl aged 2 to 10 with multiple sclerosis. In this chain, TRBV6-6 is recombined with TRBJ2-7; tentative D gene TRBD2, with 6 bases matching. Specimen: blood. The bases read TGTGCCAGCAGTTACGCGGGGAACGAGCAGTACTTC. Translated, it reads CASSYAGNEQYF.